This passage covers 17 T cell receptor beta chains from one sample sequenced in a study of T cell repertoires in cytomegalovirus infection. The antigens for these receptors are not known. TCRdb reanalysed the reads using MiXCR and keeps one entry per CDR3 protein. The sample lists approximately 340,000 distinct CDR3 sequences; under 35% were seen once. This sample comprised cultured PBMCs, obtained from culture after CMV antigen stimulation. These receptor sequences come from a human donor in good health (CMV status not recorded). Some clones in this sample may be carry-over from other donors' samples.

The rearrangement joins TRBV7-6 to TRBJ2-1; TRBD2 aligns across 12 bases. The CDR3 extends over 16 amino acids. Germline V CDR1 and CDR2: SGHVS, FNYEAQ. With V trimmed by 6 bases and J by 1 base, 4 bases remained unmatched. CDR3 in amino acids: CASSLTSGRSYNEQFF. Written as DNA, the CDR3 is TGTGCCAGCAGTTTGACTAGCGGGAGATCCTACAATGAGCAGTTCTTC.

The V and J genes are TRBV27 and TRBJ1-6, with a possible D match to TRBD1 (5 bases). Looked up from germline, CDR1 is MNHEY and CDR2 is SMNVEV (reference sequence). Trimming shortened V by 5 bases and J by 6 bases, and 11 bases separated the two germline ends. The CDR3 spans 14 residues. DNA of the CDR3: TGTGCCAGCAGTCCCGGGACCTTTAATTCACCCCTCCACTTT. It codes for CASSPGTFNSPLHF.

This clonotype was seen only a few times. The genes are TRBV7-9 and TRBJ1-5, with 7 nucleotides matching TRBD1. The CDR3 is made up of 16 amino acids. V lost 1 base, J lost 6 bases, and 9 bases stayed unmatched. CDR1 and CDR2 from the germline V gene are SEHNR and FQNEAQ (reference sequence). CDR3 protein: CASSLGDRDSAQPQHF. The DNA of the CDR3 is TGTGCCAGCAGCTTAGGAGACAGGGATTCAGCTCAGCCCCAGCATTTT. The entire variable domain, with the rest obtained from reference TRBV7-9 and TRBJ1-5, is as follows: DTGVSQNPRHKITKRGQNVTFRCDPISEHNRLYWYRQTLGQGPEFLTYFQNEAQLEKSRLLSDRFSAERPKGSFSTLEIQRTEQGDSAMYLCASSLGDRDSAQPQHFGDGTRLSIL.

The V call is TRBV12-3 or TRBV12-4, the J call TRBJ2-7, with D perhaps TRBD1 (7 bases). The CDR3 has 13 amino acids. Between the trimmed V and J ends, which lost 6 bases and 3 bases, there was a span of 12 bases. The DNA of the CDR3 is TGTGCCAGCAGCCAGGGGGGACGCTACGAGCAGTACTTC. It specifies CASSQGGRYEQYF.

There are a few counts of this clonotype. CDR3 sequence reads: CASSVGGLAGSTTQYF. The CDR3, as DNA: TGCGCCAGCAGCGTGGGGGGACTAGCGGGGAGCACGACCCAGTACTTC. The gene calls are TRBV5-1 and TRBJ2-5; 13 bases match TRBD2. This CDR3 region has 16 residues. CDR1 and CDR2 (germline): SGHRS, YFSETQ. V shed 4 bases, J shed 7 bases, and the junction held 10 bases outside the gene matches. The whole variable domain, remainder taken from reference TRBV5-1 and TRBJ2-5, is KAGVTQTPRYLIKTRGQQVTLSCSPISGHRSVSWYQQTPGQGLQFLFEYFSETQRNKGNFPGRFSGRQFSNSRSEMNVSTLELGDSALYLCASSVGGLAGSTTQYFGPGTRLLVL.

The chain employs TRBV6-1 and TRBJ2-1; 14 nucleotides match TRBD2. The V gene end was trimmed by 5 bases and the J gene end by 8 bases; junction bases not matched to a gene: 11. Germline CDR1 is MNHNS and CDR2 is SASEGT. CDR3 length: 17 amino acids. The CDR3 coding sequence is TGTGCCAGCAGTTTAACCGGGACTAGCGGGAGACGTTATGAGCAGTTCTTC. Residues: CASSLTGTSGRRYEQFF.

In DNA, the CDR3 is TGCAGTGCTAGGAGAACAGGGCTTGGACAGCCCCAGCATTTT. Translation: CSARRTGLGQPQHF. The chain links TRBV20-1 to TRBJ1-5; a possible D gene is TRBD1 (6 bases). The CDR3 extends over 14 amino acids. Germline CDR1 is DFQATT and CDR2 is SNEGSKA (reference sequence). V gave up 3 bases and J gave up 7 bases, with 16 bases separating them.

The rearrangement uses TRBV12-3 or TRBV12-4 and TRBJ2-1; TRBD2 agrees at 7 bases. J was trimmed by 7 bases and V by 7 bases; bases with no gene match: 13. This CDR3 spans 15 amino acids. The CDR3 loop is CASTQTSGTKNEQFF. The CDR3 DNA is TGTGCCAGCACCCAAACGTCGGGGACTAAGAATGAGCAGTTCTTC.

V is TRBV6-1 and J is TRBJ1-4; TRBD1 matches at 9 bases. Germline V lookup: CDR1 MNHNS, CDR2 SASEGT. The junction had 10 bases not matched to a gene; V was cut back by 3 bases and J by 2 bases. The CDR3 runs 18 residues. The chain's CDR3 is CASSDQAGTGRTNEKLFF. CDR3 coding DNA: TGTGCCAGCAGTGACCAAGCCGGGACAGGGCGCACTAATGAAAAACTGTTTTTT.

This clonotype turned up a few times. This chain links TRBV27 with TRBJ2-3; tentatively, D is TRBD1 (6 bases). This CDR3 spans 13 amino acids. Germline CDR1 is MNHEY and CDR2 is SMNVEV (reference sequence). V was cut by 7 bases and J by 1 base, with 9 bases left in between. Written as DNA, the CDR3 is TGTGCCAGCACAGGGGAAGGCACAGATACGCAGTATTTT. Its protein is CASTGEGTDTQYF.

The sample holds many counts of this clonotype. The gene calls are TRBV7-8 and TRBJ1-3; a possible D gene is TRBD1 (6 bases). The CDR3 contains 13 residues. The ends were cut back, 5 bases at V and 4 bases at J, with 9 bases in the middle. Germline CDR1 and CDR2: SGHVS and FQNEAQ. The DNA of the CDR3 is TGTGCCAGCAGCCCGGGGACAGGAAACACCATATATTTT. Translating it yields CASSPGTGNTIYF.

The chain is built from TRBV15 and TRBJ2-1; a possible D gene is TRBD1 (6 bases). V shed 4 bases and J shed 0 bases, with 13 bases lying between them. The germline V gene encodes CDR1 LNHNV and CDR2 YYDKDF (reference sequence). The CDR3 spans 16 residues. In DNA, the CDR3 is TGTGCCACCAGCATTCTCCAAGGGGGCTCCTACAATGAGCAGTTCTTC. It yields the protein CATSILQGGSYNEQFF.

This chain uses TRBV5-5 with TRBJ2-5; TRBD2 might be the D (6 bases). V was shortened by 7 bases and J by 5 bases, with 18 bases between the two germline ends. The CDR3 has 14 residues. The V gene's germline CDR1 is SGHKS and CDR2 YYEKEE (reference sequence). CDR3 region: CASFFWGGSETQYF. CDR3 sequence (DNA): TGTGCCAGCTTTTTTTGGGGAGGCTCGGAGACCCAGTACTTC.

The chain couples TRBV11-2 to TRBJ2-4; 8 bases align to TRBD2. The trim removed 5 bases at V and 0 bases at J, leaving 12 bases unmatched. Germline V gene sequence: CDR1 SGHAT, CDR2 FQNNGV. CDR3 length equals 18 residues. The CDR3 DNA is TGTGCCAGCAGCCCCTGGGTAGCGGGACCTCTAGCCAAAAACATTCAGTACTTC. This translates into CASSPWVAGPLAKNIQYF.

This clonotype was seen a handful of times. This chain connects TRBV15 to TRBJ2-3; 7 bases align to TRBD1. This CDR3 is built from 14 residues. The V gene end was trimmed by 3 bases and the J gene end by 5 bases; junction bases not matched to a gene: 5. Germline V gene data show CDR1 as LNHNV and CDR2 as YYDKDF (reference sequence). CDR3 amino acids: CATSSRQGVDTQYF. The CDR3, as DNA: TGTGCCACCAGCAGTCGACAGGGCGTAGATACGCAGTATTTT. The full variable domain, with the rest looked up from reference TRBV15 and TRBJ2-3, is DAMVIQNPRYQVTQFGKPVTLSCSQTLNHNVMYWYQQKSSQAPKLLFHYYDKDFNNEADTPDNFQSRRPNTSFCFLDIRSPGLGDTAMYLCATSSRQGVDTQYFGPGTRLTVL.

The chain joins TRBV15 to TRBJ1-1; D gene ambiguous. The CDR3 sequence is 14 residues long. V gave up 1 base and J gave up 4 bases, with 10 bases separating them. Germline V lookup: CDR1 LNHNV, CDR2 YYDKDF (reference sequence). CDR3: CATSRAIGITEAFF. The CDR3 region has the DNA TGTGCCACCAGCAGAGCCATCGGGATCACTGAAGCTTTCTTT.

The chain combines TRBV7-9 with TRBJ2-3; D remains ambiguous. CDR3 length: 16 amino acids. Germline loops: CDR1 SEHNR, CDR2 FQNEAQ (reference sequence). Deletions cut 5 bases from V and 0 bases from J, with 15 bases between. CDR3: CASSLSISSSTDTQYF. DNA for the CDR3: TGTGCCAGCAGCCTTTCCATCTCATCTAGCACAGATACGCAGTATTTT.